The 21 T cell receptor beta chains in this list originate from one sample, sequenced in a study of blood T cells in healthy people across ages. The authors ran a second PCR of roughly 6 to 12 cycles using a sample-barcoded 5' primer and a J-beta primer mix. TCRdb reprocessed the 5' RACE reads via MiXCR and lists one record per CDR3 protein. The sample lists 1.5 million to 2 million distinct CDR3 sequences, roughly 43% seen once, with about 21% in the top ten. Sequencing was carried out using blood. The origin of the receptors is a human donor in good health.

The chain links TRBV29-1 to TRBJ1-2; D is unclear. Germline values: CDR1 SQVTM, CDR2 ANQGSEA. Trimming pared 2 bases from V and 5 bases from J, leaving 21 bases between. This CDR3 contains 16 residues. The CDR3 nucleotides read TGCAGCGTTGAACCGAGTCTGGCACTTGGATTATATGGCTACACCTTC. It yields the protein CSVEPSLALGLYGYTF.

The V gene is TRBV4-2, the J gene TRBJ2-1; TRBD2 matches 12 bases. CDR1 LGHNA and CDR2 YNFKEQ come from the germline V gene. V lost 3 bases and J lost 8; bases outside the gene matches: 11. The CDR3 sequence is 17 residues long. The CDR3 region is CASSHRTSGESGDEQFF. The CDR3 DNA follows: TGTGCCAGCAGCCACCGGACTAGCGGGGAGAGTGGTGATGAGCAGTTCTTC.

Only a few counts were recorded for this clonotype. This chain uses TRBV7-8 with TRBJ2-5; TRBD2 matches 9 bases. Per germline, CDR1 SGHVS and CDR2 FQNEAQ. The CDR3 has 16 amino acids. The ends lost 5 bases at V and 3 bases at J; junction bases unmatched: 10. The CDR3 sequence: CASSREAVAGEETQYF. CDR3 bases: TGTGCCAGCAGCAGGGAGGCGGTAGCGGGGGAAGAGACCCAGTACTTC.

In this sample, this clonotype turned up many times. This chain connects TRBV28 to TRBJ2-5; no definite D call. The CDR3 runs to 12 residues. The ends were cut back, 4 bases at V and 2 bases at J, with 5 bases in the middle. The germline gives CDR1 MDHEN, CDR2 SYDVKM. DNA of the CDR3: TGTGCCAGCAGTTCATTTCAAGAGACCCAGTACTTC. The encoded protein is CASSSFQETQYF.

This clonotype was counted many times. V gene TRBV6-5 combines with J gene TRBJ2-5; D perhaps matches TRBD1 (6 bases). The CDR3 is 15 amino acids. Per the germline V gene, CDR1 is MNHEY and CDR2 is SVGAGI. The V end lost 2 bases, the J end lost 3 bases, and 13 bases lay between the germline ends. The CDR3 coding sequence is TGTGCCAGCAGTTACGACGGCAGGGGAAAAGAGACCCAGTACTTC. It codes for CASSYDGRGKETQYF.

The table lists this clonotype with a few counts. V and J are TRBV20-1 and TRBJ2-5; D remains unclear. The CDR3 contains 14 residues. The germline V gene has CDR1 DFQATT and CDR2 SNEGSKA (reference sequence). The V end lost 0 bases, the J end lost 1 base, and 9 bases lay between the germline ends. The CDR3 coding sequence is TGCAGTGCTAGAGATAGACCTATCCAAGAGACCCAGTACTTC. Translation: CSARDRPIQETQYF.

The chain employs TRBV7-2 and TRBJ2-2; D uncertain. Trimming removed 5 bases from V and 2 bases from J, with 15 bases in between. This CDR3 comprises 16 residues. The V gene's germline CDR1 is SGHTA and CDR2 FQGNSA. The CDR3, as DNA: TGTGCCAGCAGCCCCCATGGACCGCTTAACACCGGGGAGCTGTTTTTT. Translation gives CASSPHGPLNTGELFF.

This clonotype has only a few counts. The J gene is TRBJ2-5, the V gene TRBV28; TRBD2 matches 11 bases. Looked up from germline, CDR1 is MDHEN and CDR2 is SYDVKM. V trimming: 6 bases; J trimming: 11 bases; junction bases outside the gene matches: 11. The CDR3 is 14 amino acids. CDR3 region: CASSLSGGAGEQYF. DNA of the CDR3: TGTGCCAGCAGCCTTAGCGGGGGGGCCGGGGAGCAGTACTTC.

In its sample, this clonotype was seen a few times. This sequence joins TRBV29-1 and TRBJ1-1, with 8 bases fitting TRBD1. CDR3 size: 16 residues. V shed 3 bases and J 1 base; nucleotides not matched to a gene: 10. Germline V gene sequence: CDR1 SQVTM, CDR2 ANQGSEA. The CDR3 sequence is CSVDAGGASRNTEAFF. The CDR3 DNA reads TGCAGCGTTGATGCAGGGGGCGCATCCAGGAACACTGAAGCTTTCTTT.

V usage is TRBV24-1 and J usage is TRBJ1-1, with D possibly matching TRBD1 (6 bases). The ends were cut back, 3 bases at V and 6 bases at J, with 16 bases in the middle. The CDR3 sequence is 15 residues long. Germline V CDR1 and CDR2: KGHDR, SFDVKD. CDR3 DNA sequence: TGTGCCACCAGTGATGCGAAACAGGGACGGGCTGAAGCTTTCTTT. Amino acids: CATSDAKQGRAEAFF.

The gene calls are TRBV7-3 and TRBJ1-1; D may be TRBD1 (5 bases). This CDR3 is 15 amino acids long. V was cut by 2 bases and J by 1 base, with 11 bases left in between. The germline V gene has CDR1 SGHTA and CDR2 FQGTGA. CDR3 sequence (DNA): TGTGCCAGCAGCTTACTTGGGGGGTGGAACACTGAAGCTTTCTTT. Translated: CASSLLGGWNTEAFF.

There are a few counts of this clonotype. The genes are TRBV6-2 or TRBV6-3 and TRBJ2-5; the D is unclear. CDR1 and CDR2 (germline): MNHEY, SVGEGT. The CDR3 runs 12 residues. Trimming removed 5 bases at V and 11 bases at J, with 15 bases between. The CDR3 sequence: CASSRDSMEQYF. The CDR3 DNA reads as TGTGCCAGCAGTCGCGATTCCATGGAGCAGTACTTC.

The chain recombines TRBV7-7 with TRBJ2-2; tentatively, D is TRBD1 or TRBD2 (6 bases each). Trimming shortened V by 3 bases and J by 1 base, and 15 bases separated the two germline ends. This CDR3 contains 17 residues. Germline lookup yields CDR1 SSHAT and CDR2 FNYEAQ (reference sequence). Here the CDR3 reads CASSFSRGRLNTGELFF. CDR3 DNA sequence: TGTGCCAGCAGCTTCTCCCGGGGGCGATTGAACACCGGGGAGCTGTTTTTT.

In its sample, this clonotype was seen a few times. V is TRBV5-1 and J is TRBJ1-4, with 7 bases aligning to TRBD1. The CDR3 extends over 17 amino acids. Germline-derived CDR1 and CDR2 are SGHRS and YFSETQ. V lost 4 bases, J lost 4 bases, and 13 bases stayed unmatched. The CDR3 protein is CASSPLRWDSSNEKLFF. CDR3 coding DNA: TGCGCCAGCAGCCCACTGCGGTGGGACAGCAGTAATGAAAAACTGTTTTTT.

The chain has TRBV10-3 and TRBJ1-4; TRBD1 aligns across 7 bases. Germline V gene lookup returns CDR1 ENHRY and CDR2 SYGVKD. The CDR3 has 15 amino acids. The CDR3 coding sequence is TGTGTCACGGGACAGCGGACCTCCGCTAATGAAAAACTGTTTTTT. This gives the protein CVTGQRTSANEKLFF.

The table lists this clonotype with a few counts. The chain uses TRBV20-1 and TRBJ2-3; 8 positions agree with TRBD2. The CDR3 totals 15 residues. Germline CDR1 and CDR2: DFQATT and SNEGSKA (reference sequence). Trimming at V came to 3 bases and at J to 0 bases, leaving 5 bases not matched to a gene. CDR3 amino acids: CSARNSGASTDTQYF. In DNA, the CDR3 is TGCAGTGCTAGGAATAGCGGGGCTAGCACAGATACGCAGTATTTT.

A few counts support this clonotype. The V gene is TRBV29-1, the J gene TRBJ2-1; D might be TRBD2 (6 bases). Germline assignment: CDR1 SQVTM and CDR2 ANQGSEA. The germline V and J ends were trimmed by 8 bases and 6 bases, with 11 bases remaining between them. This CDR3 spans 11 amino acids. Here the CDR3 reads CSPRGANEQFF. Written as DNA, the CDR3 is TGCAGCCCCCGCGGGGCCAATGAGCAGTTCTTC.

The CDR3 here is CASSLSRTGPNEKLFF. CDR3 nucleotides: TGTGCCAGCAGCCTTTCTAGGACCGGACCCAATGAAAAACTGTTTTTT. The chain carries TRBV7-9 and TRBJ1-4, with unresolved D. Trimming removed 5 bases from V and 5 bases from J, with 18 bases in between. The CDR3 has 16 amino acids. The germline CDR1 and CDR2 sequences are SEHNR and FQNEAQ (reference sequence).

The CDR3 nucleotides read TGTGCCAGCAGTCCCAGTGACAGTTTTTACAATGAGCAGTTCTTC. This codes for CASSPSDSFYNEQFF. The rearrangement links TRBV12-3 or TRBV12-4 to TRBJ2-1; weak D call: TRBD1 (5 bases). This CDR3 region has 15 residues. Trimming stripped 5 bases from V and 4 bases from J, with 15 bases between.

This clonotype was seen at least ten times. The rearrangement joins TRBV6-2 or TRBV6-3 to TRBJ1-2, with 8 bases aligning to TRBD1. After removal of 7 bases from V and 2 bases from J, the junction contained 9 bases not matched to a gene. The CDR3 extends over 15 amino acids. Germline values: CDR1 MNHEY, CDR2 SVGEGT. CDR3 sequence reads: CASIPIRDRNYGYTF. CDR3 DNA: TGTGCCAGCATCCCTATCCGGGACAGGAACTATGGCTACACCTTC.

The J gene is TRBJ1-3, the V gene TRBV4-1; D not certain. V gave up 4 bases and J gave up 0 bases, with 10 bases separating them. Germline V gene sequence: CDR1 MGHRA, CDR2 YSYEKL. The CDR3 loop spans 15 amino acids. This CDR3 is CASSLSTHSGNTIYF. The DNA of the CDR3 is TGCGCCAGCAGCCTCTCGACCCACTCTGGAAACACCATATATTTT.